Sequencing of this TCR beta chain was carried out in a study of blood T cell repertoires in COVID-19. Overall study: Some COVID-19 samples were acute and others convalescent; all came from the United States, Italy and Spain. T cells, B-cell-depleted T cells, or PBMCs supplied cDNA or gDNA.

Profiled with immunoSEQ multiplex PCR; TCRdb holds only in-frame clones, not every one. Counted here are about 10,000 clones, 65% to 90% occurring once; the ten biggest clones make up roughly 8%. The germline V gene has CDR1 MNHEY and CDR2 SVGAGI. The V and J ends lost 3 bases and 5 bases respectively, with 13 bases between them. The CDR3 runs to 14 residues. The material sequenced was peripheral blood. The clonotype comes from a human donor in a cohort sampled during active COVID-19. V and J are TRBV6-5 and TRBJ1-1; D is perhaps TRBD1 (5 bases). For the CDR3, the DNA is TGTGCCAGCAGTTATACAGGAAGTGGAACTGAAGCTTTCTTT. Its translation is CASSYTGSGTEAFF.